The 24 T cell receptor beta chains reported below all come from one sample, sequenced in a study of Graves' ophthalmopathy and Graves' hyperthyroidism. As the template, RNA transcripts were used to amplify TCR beta CDR3 regions. HTBI primers served in a first-round RT-PCR, which a second-round multiplex PCR followed. TCRdb analysed the multiplex PCR reads with MiXCR anew, one entry per CDR3 protein. The sample shows roughly 350,000 distinct CDR3 sequences, roughly 17% of them seen only once. The specimen was peripheral blood. These receptors were collected from an adult woman with stable Graves' hyperthyroidism.

CDR3 in DNA: TGTGCCTGGAGTGGACTAGCGGGAGCTTCCACCGGGGAGCTGTTTTTT. Translating gives CAWSGLAGASTGELFF. The chain joins TRBV30 to TRBJ2-2, with 12 bases that match TRBD2. This CDR3 region has 16 residues. Germline V gives CDR1 GTSNPN, CDR2 SVGIG (reference sequence). The J segment lost 4 bases and the V segment lost 1 base, leaving 4 bases of the junction unmatched.

The chain is built from TRBV6-1 and TRBJ1-1, with D hard to call. CDR1 is MNHNS and CDR2 is SASEGT in the germline V gene. CDR3 length: 16 amino acids. Trimming removed 2 bases from V and 1 base from J, with 14 bases in between. The CDR3, as DNA: TGTGCCAGCAGTGAACTAGGGATGTACGGGAACACTGAAGCTTTCTTT. This gives the protein CASSELGMYGNTEAFF.

Regarding this clonotype: Its ends do not fully match the called genes, so a read error is possible. V gene TRBV4-1 combines with J gene TRBJ2-4, with D hard to call. The CDR3 has 12 residues. Per germline, CDR1 MGHRA and CDR2 YSYEKL. CDR3 sequence: CASSHPLGIKYF. In nucleotides, the CDR3 is TGCGCCAGCAGCCACCCGCTGGGCATTAAGTACTTC.

This clonotype was found many times. The gene calls are TRBV27 and TRBJ1-5; D possibly corresponds to TRBD1 (5 bases). V lost 9 bases to trimming and J lost 0 bases, with 12 bases between them. CDR3 size: 14 residues. Germline loops: CDR1 MNHEY, CDR2 SMNVEV (reference sequence). The CDR3 nucleotides read TGTGCCAGTAACCGGCAGGGTAGCAATCAGCCCCAGCATTTT. This encodes CASNRQGSNQPQHF.

This clonotype was seen only a few times. V is TRBV2 and J is TRBJ2-1; weak D call: TRBD1 (7 bases). The CDR3 has 15 residues. Germline-derived CDR1 and CDR2 are SNHLY and FYNNEI. Trimming cost V 5 bases and J 3 bases, with 14 bases left between them. The CDR3 region is CASSTRQGGYNEQFF. CDR3 DNA: TGTGCCAGCAGTACCCGACAGGGAGGCTACAATGAGCAGTTCTTC.

At least ten counts were recorded for this clonotype. J is TRBJ2-7 and V is TRBV9; 8 bases are shared with TRBD2. The germline gives CDR1 SGDLS, CDR2 YYNGEE. The CDR3 runs to 14 residues. J gave up 3 bases and V 2 bases, and 4 bases lay outside the gene matches. CDR3 amino acids: CASSVYGTSYEQYF. As DNA, the CDR3 is TGTGCCAGCAGCGTCTACGGGACTAGCTACGAGCAGTACTTC.

The rearrangement links TRBV5-1 to TRBJ2-6, with unresolved D. Germline V gene sequence: CDR1 SGHRS, CDR2 YFSETQ. The CDR3 totals 15 residues. The V end lost 4 bases, the J end lost 2 bases, and 10 bases lay between the germline ends. CDR3 in DNA: TGCGCCAGCAGCCTTACTGAGGCTGGGGCCAACGTCCTGACTTTC. Its protein is CASSLTEAGANVLTF.

The V and J genes are TRBV2 and TRBJ1-1; D is ambiguous. Germline loops: CDR1 SNHLY, CDR2 FYNNEI. Trimming left V 8 bases short and J 1 base short, with 8 bases between. CDR3 length equals 12 residues. This CDR3 is CASDTRNTEAFF. The CDR3, as DNA: TGTGCCAGCGACACTCGGAACACTGAAGCTTTCTTT.

This clonotype was counted at least ten times. This chain joins TRBV6-5 and TRBJ1-1, with D hard to call. The CDR3 covers 13 residues. Germline CDR1 MNHEY, CDR2 SVGAGI. V lost 3 bases, J lost 3 bases, and 8 bases lay in between. The CDR3 loop is CASSYGRYTEAFF. For the CDR3, the DNA is TGTGCCAGCAGTTATGGGCGATACACTGAAGCTTTCTTT.

This clonotype was counted ten times or more. The gene calls are TRBV19 and TRBJ2-2; D is possibly TRBD1 or TRBD2 (5 bases each). In germline, CDR1 is LNHDA, CDR2 SQIVND (reference sequence). The V and J ends lost 5 bases and 1 base respectively, with 8 bases between them. The length of the CDR3 is 14 residues. This CDR3 is CASSSGGNTGELFF. As DNA, the CDR3 is TGTGCCAGTAGTTCTGGGGGGAACACCGGGGAGCTGTTTTTT.

The sample holds a few counts of this clonotype. The V call is TRBV28, the J call TRBJ2-1; 8 bases align to TRBD2. V was pared by 3 bases and J by 7 bases, with 8 bases of the junction left unmatched. The CDR3 extends over 15 amino acids. The germline V gene encodes CDR1 MDHEN and CDR2 SYDVKM. The CDR3 reads CASSFRRGVGNEQFF. In DNA, the CDR3 is TGTGCCAGCAGTTTCCGGCGGGGGGTTGGAAATGAGCAGTTCTTC.

This clonotype was found many times. This chain joins TRBV12-5 and TRBJ2-4; D perhaps matches TRBD1 (6 bases). CDR1 is LGHNT, CDR2 FRNRAP, per germline. V dropped 0 bases and J dropped 0 bases, with 12 bases sitting between them. The CDR3 extends over 17 amino acids. The CDR3 loop reads CASGLVMGTLAKNIQYF. The CDR3 bases are TGTGCTAGTGGTTTGGTAATGGGGACACTAGCCAAAAACATTCAGTACTTC.

This clonotype was observed at least ten times. The chain employs TRBV2 and TRBJ2-5; tentatively, D is TRBD2 (6 bases). This CDR3 is built from 14 residues. CDR1 is SNHLY and CDR2 is FYNNEI in the germline V gene. Trimming took off 8 bases at V and 2 bases at J, with 15 bases between the two ends. The CDR3 region is CASSTWEDQETQYF. CDR3 sequence (DNA): TGTGCCAGCTCGACATGGGAGGATCAAGAGACCCAGTACTTC. Combining the CDR3 with reference TRBV2 and TRBJ2-5 gives the whole variable domain EPEVTQTPSHQVTQMGQEVILRCVPISNHLYFYWYRQILGQKVEFLVSFYNNEISEKSEIFDDQFSVERPDGSNFTLKIRSTKLEDSAMYFCASSTWEDQETQYFGPGTRLLVL.

This sequence joins TRBV5-5 and TRBJ1-1; D unclear. CDR1 is SGHKS, CDR2 YYEKEE, per germline (reference sequence). The CDR3 sequence is 16 residues long. Trimming shortened V by 2 bases and J by 0 bases, and 14 bases separated the two germline ends. This CDR3 is CASSLGPGSMNTEAFF. The CDR3 DNA sequence: TGTGCCAGCAGCTTAGGGCCGGGAAGCATGAACACTGAAGCTTTCTTT.

This clonotype was seen a few times. The gene calls are TRBV4-1 and TRBJ2-5, with a weak D call TRBD1 (5 bases). Germline V gene lookup returns CDR1 MGHRA and CDR2 YSYEKL. This CDR3 has 12 residues. V gave up 1 base and J gave up 7 bases, with 7 bases separating them. The CDR3 DNA is TGCGCCAGCAGCCAAGGCCAGGGGACCCAGTACTTC. Protein sequence: CASSQGQGTQYF.

The V call is TRBV7-9, the J call TRBJ1-2; 10 bases agree with TRBD1. Germline V gene data show CDR1 as SEHNR and CDR2 as FQNEAQ (reference sequence). V was pared by 4 bases and J by 9 bases, with 11 bases of the junction left unmatched. This CDR3 has 15 residues. DNA for the CDR3: TGTGCCAGCAGCTCTTCCGGGACAGGGGCCGGTAGCTACACCTTC. This gives the protein CASSSSGTGAGSYTF.

This clonotype was seen at least ten times. The V gene is TRBV20-1, the J gene TRBJ1-1; no definite D call. CDR1 DFQATT and CDR2 SNEGSKA come from the germline V gene (reference sequence). This CDR3 region has 12 residues. This CDR3 is CSPKSLNTEAFF. For the CDR3, the DNA is TGCAGCCCTAAGAGTCTCAACACTGAAGCTTTCTTT.

Regarding this clonotype: A read error may be the cause here, since a much bigger clone is one base away. The CDR3 reads CVTSDSHSGRNIQYF. The CDR3 region has the DNA TGTGTCACCAGTGATTCCCATAGCGGTAGAAACATTCAGTACTTC. This chain joins TRBV24-1 and TRBJ2-4; TRBD2 is a possible D gene (6 bases). CDR1 and CDR2 (germline): KGHDR, SFDVKD. This CDR3 spans 15 amino acids.

There are many counts of this clonotype. The rearrangement uses TRBV11-2 and TRBJ1-1; weak D call: TRBD1 (5 bases). This CDR3 has 14 residues. In germline, CDR1 is SGHAT, CDR2 FQNNGV. V lost 5 bases and J lost 0, with 10 bases in between. The CDR3 is CASSRGMLNTEAFF. DNA of the CDR3: TGTGCCAGCAGCAGGGGAATGCTGAACACTGAAGCTTTCTTT. Looking up the rest from reference TRBV11-2 and TRBJ1-1 gives the full variable domain: EAGVAQSPRYKIIEKRQSVAFWCNPISGHATLYWYQQILGQGPKLLIQFQNNGVVDDSQLPKDRFSAERLKGVDSTLKIQPAKLEDSAVYLCASSRGMLNTEAFFGQGTRLTVV.

At least ten counts were recorded for this clonotype. The chain is built from TRBV7-9 and TRBJ2-5; TRBD2 matches 8 bases. Germline assignment: CDR1 SEHNR and CDR2 FQNEAQ (reference sequence). There are 16 residues in the CDR3. Losses at the gene ends were 5 bases for V and 5 bases for J; bases not matched to a gene: 13. The CDR3 protein is CASSPSWREVGETQYF. The CDR3, as DNA: TGTGCCAGCAGCCCCTCTTGGCGGGAGGTTGGTGAGACCCAGTACTTC. Full variable domain (remainder filled in from reference TRBV7-9 and TRBJ2-5): DTGVSQNPRHKITKRGQNVTFRCDPISEHNRLYWYRQTLGQGPEFLTYFQNEAQLEKSRLLSDRFSAERPKGSFSTLEIQRTEQGDSAMYLCASSPSWREVGETQYFGPGTRLLVL.

The table lists this clonotype with many counts. The chain couples TRBV6-5 to TRBJ2-2, with TRBD2 matching 9 bases. There are 17 residues in the CDR3. CDR1 and CDR2 from the germline V gene are MNHEY and SVGAGI. V lost 4 bases to trimming and J lost 7 bases; unmatched junction nucleotides: 13. In DNA, the CDR3 is TGTGCCAGCAGTTCGCTTCCTCGGACTAGCGCGCGCGGGGAGCTGTTTTTT. Its protein product is CASSSLPRTSARGELFF.

Concerning this clonotype: At one of its ends the junction is not consistent with the germline gene, which may arise from a read error. The chain uses TRBV20-1 and TRBJ2-4; 11 bases are a match to TRBD1. Looked up from germline, CDR1 is DFQATT and CDR2 is SNEGSKA (reference sequence). The CDR3 totals 14 residues. CDR3 bases: TGCAGTGCTAGCGGACAGGGGGCGCGGTACATTAAGTACTTC. This encodes CSASGQGARYIKYF.

This clonotype was counted at least ten times. The chain uses TRBV18 and TRBJ2-5; D gene unclear. This CDR3 is built from 13 residues. The V end was cut by 0 bases, the J end by 1 base, with 3 bases between. In germline, CDR1 is KGHSH, CDR2 LQKENI. The CDR3 region is CASSPPVQETQYF. In DNA, the CDR3 is TGTGCCAGCTCACCACCAGTCCAAGAGACCCAGTACTTC.

The chain is built from TRBV4-2 and TRBJ2-7; D might be TRBD2 (5 bases). CDR1 is LGHNA, CDR2 YNFKEQ, per germline. V was trimmed by 0 bases and J by 5 bases, leaving 17 bases between them. This CDR3 is built from 16 residues. Here the CDR3 DNA reads TGTGCCAGCAGCCAAGAACTAGTGGGAGTGGGCAACGAGCAGTACTTC. Translation gives CASSQELVGVGNEQYF.